This T cell receptor beta chain was recorded in a study of blood T cell repertoires in COVID-19. This clone was detected once. V lost 2 bases and J 3 bases, leaving 8 bases between the germline ends. The CDR3 is 13 residues long. Germline assignment: CDR1 GTSNPN and CDR2 SVGIG (reference sequence). The assay was immunoSEQ multiplex PCR, and TCRdb's table has in-frame clones only and misses some. The sample has some 250,000 clones; approximately 91% are singletons. Material: PBMCs or T cells enriched from blood (not recorded which). The receptor comes from a woman aged 40 to 49 with acute COVID-19. This rearrangement joins TRBV30 to TRBJ2-1; maybe TRBD2 (6 bases). DNA for the CDR3: TGTGCCTGGAGTACGGGACTCTACAATGAGCAGTTCTTC. This encodes CAWSTGLYNEQFF.